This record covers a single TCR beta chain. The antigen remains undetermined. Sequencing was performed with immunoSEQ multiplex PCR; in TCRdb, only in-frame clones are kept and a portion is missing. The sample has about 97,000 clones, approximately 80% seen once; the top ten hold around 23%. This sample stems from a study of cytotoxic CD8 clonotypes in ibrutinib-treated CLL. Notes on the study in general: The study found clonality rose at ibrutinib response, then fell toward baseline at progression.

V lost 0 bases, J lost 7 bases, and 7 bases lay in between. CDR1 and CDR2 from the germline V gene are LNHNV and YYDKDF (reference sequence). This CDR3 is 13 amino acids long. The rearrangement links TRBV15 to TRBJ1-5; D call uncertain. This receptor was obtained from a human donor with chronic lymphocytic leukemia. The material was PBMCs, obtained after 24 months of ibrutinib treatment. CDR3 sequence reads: CATSRDRGQPQHF. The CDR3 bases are TGTGCCACCAGCAGAGATAGAGGCCAGCCCCAGCATTTT.